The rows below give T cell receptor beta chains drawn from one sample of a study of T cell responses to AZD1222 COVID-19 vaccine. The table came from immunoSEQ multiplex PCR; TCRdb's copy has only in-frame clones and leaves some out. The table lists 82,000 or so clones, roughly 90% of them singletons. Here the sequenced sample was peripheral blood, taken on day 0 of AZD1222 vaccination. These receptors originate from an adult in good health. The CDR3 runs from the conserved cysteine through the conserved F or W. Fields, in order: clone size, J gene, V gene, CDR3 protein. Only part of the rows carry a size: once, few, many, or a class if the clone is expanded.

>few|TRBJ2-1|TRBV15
CATTPRTSDNEQFF
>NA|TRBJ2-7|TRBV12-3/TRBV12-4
CASSSGGPYEQYF
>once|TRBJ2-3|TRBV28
CASRASGGPSTDTQYF
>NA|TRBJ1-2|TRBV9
CASSVDPKQGASGYTF
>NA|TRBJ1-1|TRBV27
CASSTYREVNTEAFF
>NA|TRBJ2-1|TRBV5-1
CASSLVGTNYNEQFF
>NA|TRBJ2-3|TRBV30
CAWSVWGPTDTQYF
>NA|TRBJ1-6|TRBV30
CAWSQGQDNSPLHF
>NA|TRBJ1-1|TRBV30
CAWSLGTGNTEAFF
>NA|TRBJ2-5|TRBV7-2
CASSLQETQYF
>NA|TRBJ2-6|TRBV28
CAVKRSGGANVLTF
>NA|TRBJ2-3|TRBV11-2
CASSLMGADTQYF
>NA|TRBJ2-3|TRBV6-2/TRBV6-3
CASSYGAGGSDTQYF
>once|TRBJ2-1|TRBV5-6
CASSQPNLRGGGYNEQFF
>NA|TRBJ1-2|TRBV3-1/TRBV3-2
CASSQGTGPSYGYTF
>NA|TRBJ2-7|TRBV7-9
CASSSAYEQYF
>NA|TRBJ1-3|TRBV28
CASRSRQGIGNTIYF
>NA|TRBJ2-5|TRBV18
CASSPPGLQETQYF
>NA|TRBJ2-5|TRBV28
CASNYPDSQTQYF
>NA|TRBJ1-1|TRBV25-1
CASSWARGLGNTEAFF
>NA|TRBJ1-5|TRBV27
CASSPHPNQPQHF
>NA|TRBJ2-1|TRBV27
CATFSDHYNEQFF
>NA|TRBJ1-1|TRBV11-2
CASSFSGLPEAFF
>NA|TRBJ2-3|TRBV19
CASKRTSGGAEDTQYF
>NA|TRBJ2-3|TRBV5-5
CASSSGLAGGPRTDTQYF
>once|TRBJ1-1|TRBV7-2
CASIAQGSANTEAFF
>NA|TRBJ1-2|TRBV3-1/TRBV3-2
CASSPREGSGYTF
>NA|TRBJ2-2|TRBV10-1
CASSGARGLAGELFF
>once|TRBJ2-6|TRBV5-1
CASRYGGQSSGANVLTF
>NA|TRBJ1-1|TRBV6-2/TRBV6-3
CASSPPRGRPTEAFF
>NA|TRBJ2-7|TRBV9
CASSVDGYEQYF
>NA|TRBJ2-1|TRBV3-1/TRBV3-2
CASSQVPPGTENYNEQFF
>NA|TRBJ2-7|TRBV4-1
CASSQVRVRGGSYEQYF
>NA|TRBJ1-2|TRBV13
CASSLTGKVEYGYTF
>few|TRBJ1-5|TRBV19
CASSIESTVGGQPQHF
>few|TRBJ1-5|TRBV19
CASSIPEGPNNQPQHF
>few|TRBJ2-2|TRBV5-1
CASGNRAGGELFF
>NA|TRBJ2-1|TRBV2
CASSGLHNEQFF
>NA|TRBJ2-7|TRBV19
CASSAQGATNYEQYF
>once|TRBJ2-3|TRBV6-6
CASSHRTGTDTQYF
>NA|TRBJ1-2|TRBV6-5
CASSTDFNYGYTF
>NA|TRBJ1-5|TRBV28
CASSKDRAGSQPQHF
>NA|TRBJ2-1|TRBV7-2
CASSLKTPTRGGRNTEQFF
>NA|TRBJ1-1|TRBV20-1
CSATYRQEAFF